Below, one TCR beta chain is given with its context. Per germline, CDR1 MNHEY and CDR2 SMNVEV (reference sequence). The CDR3 loop spans 15 amino acids. The V and J ends lost 3 bases and 2 bases respectively, with 10 bases between them. The assay was immunoSEQ multiplex PCR, and TCRdb's table has in-frame clones only and misses some. The sample consists of 40,000 to 55,000 clones, more than 80% of them appearing once. This entry comes from a study of blood T cell repertoires in COVID-19. V usage is TRBV27 and J usage is TRBJ2-2; perhaps TRBD2 as D (6 bases). The clonotype originates from a man in his 70s with active COVID-19. Sequenced sample: peripheral blood. The CDR3 region is CASSLGLLNTGELFF. CDR3 sequence (DNA): TGTGCCAGCAGTTTGGGACTGCTAAACACCGGGGAGCTGTTTTTT.